A single sample is the source of the 5 T cell receptor beta chains below, sequenced in a study of blood T cell repertoires in COVID-19 (dated by TCRdb to 2020 to 2021). The library was made by the immunoSEQ multiplex PCR assay. TCRdb took this table from immuneACCESS and kept in-frame rearrangements with V and J called. Such tables lack part of the clones; where checked against another copy, unresolved V genes explain under half of the gap, and the rest is unexplained. For this sample the table gives about 260,000 clones, of which around 84% were detected only once. The leading ten clones occupy around 3.9% of the sample. Sequences were obtained from PBMCs or T cells enriched from blood (not recorded which). These receptor sequences come from a man between 25 and 39 years old with acute COVID-19.

The V call is TRBV15, the J call TRBJ1-2; D is uncertain. V lost 1 base and J lost 8, with 8 bases in between. Germline values: CDR1 LNHNV, CDR2 YYDKDF (reference sequence). This CDR3 region has 12 residues. This CDR3 reads CATSRGHIGYTF. CDR3 DNA sequence: TGTGCCACCAGCAGAGGGCATATCGGCTACACCTTC.

The J gene is TRBJ1-2, the V gene TRBV6-5; 7 bases align to TRBD1. The germline V gene encodes CDR1 MNHEY and CDR2 SVGAGI. Germline trimming cut 6 bases from V and 7 bases from J; bases unmatched to any gene: 8. The CDR3 spans 13 residues. The CDR3 loop is CASSTRQGGGYTF. Here the CDR3 DNA reads TGTGCCAGCAGCACACGACAGGGTGGTGGCTACACCTTC.

The V gene is TRBV28, the J gene TRBJ1-2; tentative D call: TRBD1 (5 bases). V lost 2 bases and J lost 3, with 10 bases in between. This CDR3 spans 14 amino acids. CDR1 and CDR2 (germline): MDHEN, SYDVKM. The CDR3 bases are TGTGCCAGCAGTTTAACAGGAGGGTACTATGGCTACACCTTC. Translation: CASSLTGGYYGYTF.

The V gene is TRBV3-1 (or the pseudogene TRBV3-2), the J gene TRBJ1-2; TRBD1 matches at 7 bases. V lost 5 bases, J lost 7 bases, and 4 bases stayed unmatched. The V gene's germline CDR1 is LGHDT and CDR2 YNNKEL (reference sequence). The CDR3 loop spans 12 amino acids. DNA for the CDR3: TGTGCCAGCAGCAGGGACAGCACTGGCTACACCTTC. Translating gives CASSRDSTGYTF.

This clone was picked up many times. Other DNA sequences from this sample encode an identical CDR3 as well. This rearrangement joins TRBV9 to TRBJ2-5, with 7 positions matching TRBD1. The ends lost 0 bases at V and 1 base at J; junction bases unmatched: 0. This CDR3 has 14 amino acids. Germline CDR1 and CDR2: SGDLS and YYNGEE. The CDR3 region is CASSVGTGQETQYF. CDR3 sequence (DNA): TGTGCCAGCAGCGTAGGGACAGGCCAAGAGACCCAGTACTTC.